This record looks at one T cell receptor (beta chain) sequence and its context. This clonotype was recorded a few times. It has no known antigen specificity. The input lacks base qualities; no much larger clone sits a single base away. The trim is 5 bases for V and 0 bases for J, with a gap of 11 bases between the germline ends. From cysteine to phenylalanine, the CDR3 is 16 amino acids long. Just CDR3 DNA is preserved here, 48 bases in frame from base 1. Amplification of TCR beta CDR3 regions was carried out from RNA transcripts. The first round of RT-PCR for the TCR CDR3 was performed with the HTBI primer set and the Qiagen OneStep RT-PCR kit. The libraries were constructed in a second round of multiplex PCR and then size-selected and purified. Sequencing of the libraries was done on an Illumina HiSeq2000 using paired-end 100 bp reads. The source study handled its data this way. SOAPnuke was used to process the raw data, throwing out any read that contained adapters or uncalled bases, had a mean Phred below 15, or lacked an exact constant-primer or identifier match. High-quality paired reads were merged with COPE v1.2.5, and unique nucleotide sequences were defined as clonotypes. MiTCR v1.1 was used to align clonotypes to the IMGT TRBV, TRBD and TRBJ reference segments. Analysis was restricted to V-J combinations with a frequency above 0.0001, which covered 98% to 99.2% of repertoires. The TCS score was defined as the ratio of F50 (clonal expansion) to E x V (chaos), calculated using BLOSUM62-based TCRdist between CDR3 peptides within each V-J. Welch's t-statistics and random forest reduced just over 500 V-J features to around 14, which were used in a naive Bayes classifier (R e1071). Using fastp at Q25 and MiXCR, TCRdb reprocessed the public reads and kept productive beta chains. Rows with one shared CDR3 protein collapse into an entry with the most common genes and DNA. V and J calls and clone size were set by TCRdb, not the authors. This sample comprises some 570,000 distinct CDR3 sequences, roughly a sixth of them detected only once. The top ten hold roughly 15% of the sample.

This sample was included in a study of T cells in Graves' hyperthyroidism and ophthalmopathy (dated 2019 in TCRdb). About the study as a whole: Peripheral blood was collected at initial diagnosis, before any treatment. To identify distinguishing TCR V-J signatures, a discovery cohort of some 100 patients was used, comprising approximately 40 with Graves' ophthalmopathy and some 60 with stable Graves' hyperthyroidism. Prospective prediction of ophthalmopathy was tested in an independent validation cohort of 18 hyperthyroidism patients and 17 patients who later progressed to ophthalmopathy. For training and testing, the roughly 97 patients in the discovery cohort were randomly divided in a 7:3 ratio. Thyroid tissue and blood T-cell repertoires from over 5 Graves' hyperthyroidism patients were also compared in the study. Once sampling was done, hyperthyroidism patients were given methimazole at a starting dose of 30 mg daily, whereas ophthalmopathy patients were given high-dose intravenous methylprednisolone. According to the paper, TCR Vbeta CDR3 sequencing was carried out on roughly 130 peripheral blood samples, which came from over 40 ophthalmopathy, 70 to 80 hyperthyroidism and about 17 progressor patients. The investigation overall reported the following: No statistical method was used to fix the sample size in advance, and group allocation was not hidden from the investigators. Most expanded thyroid clonotypes (frequency above 0.001) were also detected in blood, a finding suggesting that blood repertoires may reflect thyroid immune responses. Ophthalmopathy was separated from stable hyperthyroidism by a 13 V-J signature model, with around 90% sensitivity and roughly 81% specificity obtained in cross-validation and 80%/75% obtained in testing. In validation, progression to ophthalmopathy was predicted by the model with more than 65% sensitivity and about 72% specificity, a median of approximately 6.5 months before onset.

Moderately to severely active disease, a Clinical Activity Score of at least 3, a NOSPECS grade of at least 4, and a duration under 3 months were present in ophthalmopathy patients. Exclusion was applied to patients with uncontrolled infections, other autoimmune diseases, pregnancy or lactation. Diagnoses were established on the basis of clinical symptoms, serum thyroxine and TRAb, thyroid ultrasound, and orbital computed tomography. PBMCs were isolated from 7.5 to 10 ml of fresh peripheral blood by Ficoll-Paque density gradient centrifugation. Trizol reagent was used to extract total RNA, and RNA quality was then checked on an Agilent 2100 Bioanalyzer.

The receptor's source is a woman aged 18-35 years with Graves' ophthalmopathy. Recombination joined TRBV12-3 or TRBV12-4 with TRBJ2-6; tentative D gene TRBD2, with 5 bases matching. Sequencing was performed on blood. The CDR3 amino acid sequence is: CASSPGLFSGANVLTF. The nucleotides read TGTGCCAGCAGTCCCGGACTTTTCTCTGGGGCCAACGTCCTGACTTTC.